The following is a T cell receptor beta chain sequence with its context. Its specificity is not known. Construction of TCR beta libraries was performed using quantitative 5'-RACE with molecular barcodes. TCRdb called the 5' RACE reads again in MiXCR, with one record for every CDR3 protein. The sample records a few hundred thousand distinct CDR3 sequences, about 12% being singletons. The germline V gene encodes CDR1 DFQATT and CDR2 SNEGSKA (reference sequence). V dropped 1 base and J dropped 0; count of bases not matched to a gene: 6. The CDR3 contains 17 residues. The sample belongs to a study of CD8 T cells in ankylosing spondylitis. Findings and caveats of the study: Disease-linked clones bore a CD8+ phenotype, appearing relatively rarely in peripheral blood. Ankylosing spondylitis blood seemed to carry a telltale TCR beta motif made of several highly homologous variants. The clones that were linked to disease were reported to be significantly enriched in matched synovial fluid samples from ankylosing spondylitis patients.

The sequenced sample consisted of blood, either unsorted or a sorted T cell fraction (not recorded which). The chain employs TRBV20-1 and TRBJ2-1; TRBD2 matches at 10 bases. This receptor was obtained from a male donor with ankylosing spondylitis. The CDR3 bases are TGCAGTGCTAGAGGCCCTAGCGGGAGAGCCTCCTACAATGAGCAGTTCTTC. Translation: CSARGPSGRASYNEQFF.